This record concerns one T cell receptor beta chain sequence. Its specificity is not known. The assay was immunoSEQ multiplex PCR, and TCRdb's table has in-frame clones only and misses some. The data contain about 45,000 clones, around 80% of them singletons. Antigen-specific CD4+ T cell clonotypes were called by their expansion after viral peptide-pool culture in ViraFEST. With roughly 9 days of culture completed, CD4+ T cells were isolated. Having tested negative for nucleocapsid antibodies, the vaccine recipients showed no prior SARS-CoV-2 infection. IL-2 at 9 to 10 IU/ml and peptides at 9.5 to 10 ug/ml were added to cultured PBMC, roughly 1.8 million per well. Half the medium was swapped for IL-2 medium on days 3 and 7. Per germline, CDR1 MNHEY and CDR2 SVGEGT. V was pared by 5 bases and J by 7 bases, with 11 bases of the junction left unmatched. The CDR3 spans 15 residues. This sample is drawn from a study of vaccination effects on CD4 cells after COVID-19.

Whole-study results and caveats: By a late point after vaccination, infection- and vaccine-induced clones had shrunk markedly through clonal contraction.

The sequence was collected from a human donor who received a COVID-19 vaccine. Material: CD4+ T cells from PBMCs cultured with SARS-CoV-2 spike peptides, obtained before COVID-19 vaccination. This chain connects TRBV6-2 or TRBV6-3 to TRBJ2-7; 10 bases map to TRBD1. The CDR3 spells CASSTQRQGAREQYV. DNA for the CDR3: TGTGCCAGCAGTACACAAAGACAGGGGGCGCGGGAGCAGTACGTC.